This T cell receptor beta chain was retrieved from a study of T cells in Graves' hyperthyroidism and ophthalmopathy. Each diagnosis was grounded in clinical symptoms, serum thyroxine and TRAb, thyroid ultrasound, and orbital computed tomography. TCR beta CDR3 region amplification was performed from RNA transcripts. HTBI primers drove first-round RT-PCR of the TCR CDR3. TCRdb independently ran MiXCR on the multiplex PCR reads; one entry per CDR3 protein. The repertoire includes about 740,000 distinct CDR3 sequences, 12% to 15% of them detected once, and roughly a tenth sits in the top ten. This clonotype was picked up many times. The sequence was collected from a woman aged 18-35 years with Graves' hyperthyroidism. Source material: blood.

CDR3 in DNA: TGTGCCAGCAGCTTGGGGGACAACACTGAAGCTTTCTTT. It yields the protein CASSLGDNTEAFF. This chain links TRBV5-5 with TRBJ1-1; the D gene is possibly TRBD1 (5 bases). Germline CDR1 and CDR2: SGHKS and YYEKEE (reference sequence). Trimming took 0 bases from V and 2 from J, leaving 5 bases between them. The CDR3 contains 13 residues.